Below, one TCR beta chain is given with its context. Its antigen is undetermined. The source of the sample is a study of cytomegalovirus exposure and HLA in healthy donors. J lost 1 base, V lost 4 bases, and 9 bases had no gene match. This CDR3 region has 16 residues. Germline V gene data show CDR1 as SGHRS and CDR2 as YFSETQ. Study-level results: In vitro checks showed that a few CMV-associated chains really do target CMV antigens. Sequencing likely produced, as an artifact, a cluster of highly shared sequence variants. A missense variant in DCLRE1C was later tied to TCR beta V- and J-gene trimming.

Use of 60 Vbeta and 13 Jbeta primers characterized the PCR. The repertoire was sequenced with immunoSEQ multiplex PCR; TCRdb's copy has only in-frame clones and lacks some. The sample comprises around 91,000 clones, approximately 89% of which are singletons, and roughly 9% rests with the top ten. The chain employs TRBV5-1 and TRBJ2-3; 7 bases are a match to TRBD2. The sequence derives from a man aged 30 to 45 in good health and CMV-seropositive. Sequenced: PBMCs. The CDR3 nucleotides read TGCGCCAGCAGCCTCCAGCGGGGCCTTGGCACAGATACGCAGTATTTT. Protein product: CASSLQRGLGTDTQYF.